Shown below are 25 T cell receptor beta chains from a single sample sequenced in a study of monozygotic twins with inflammatory bowel disease. Reanalyzing the 5' RACE reads, TCRdb keeps one entry per CDR3 protein, without DNA. The ten top clones account for 2.5% to 3%, within a sample of about 380,000 distinct CDR3 sequences. Material for sequencing was blood. Receptors originate from a human donor with ulcerative colitis or Crohn's disease, or a healthy co-twin of an affected twin (not recorded which).

The chain employs TRBV6-2 or TRBV6-3 and TRBJ2-3; TCRdb's D call, TRBD1, is unchecked because there is no DNA. The germline V gene has CDR1 MNHEY and CDR2 SVGEGT. The CDR3 has 15 residues. CDR3 sequence reads: CASRPRGRGTDTQYF.

The chain employs TRBV5-8 and TRBJ1-2; TCRdb outputs TRBD1, but without DNA this stays unchecked. The CDR3 loop spans 15 amino acids. Looked up from germline, CDR1 is SGHTS and CDR2 is YDEGEE. The CDR3 reads CASSLARTGAGGYTF.

The rearrangement links TRBV4-3 to TRBJ2-3. The CDR3 totals 16 residues. The V gene's germline CDR1 is LGHNA and CDR2 YSLEER. CDR3: CASSQDRGYSTDTQYF.

The chain combines TRBV14 with TRBJ2-6; TCRdb's D call, TRBD1, is unchecked because there is no DNA. The CDR3 is 18 amino acids. Germline assignment: CDR1 SGHDN and CDR2 FVKESK. The CDR3 is CASSQVQGFITGANVLTF.

J is TRBJ1-2 and V is TRBV7-2; TCRdb gives TRBD1 as the D gene, but with no DNA this cannot be confirmed. The CDR3 is made up of 15 amino acids. The V gene's germline CDR1 is SGHTA and CDR2 FQGNSA. CDR3 loop: CASSPDRVSNYGYTF. The whole variable domain, remainder taken from reference TRBV7-2 and TRBJ1-2, is GAGVSQSPSNKVTEKGKDVELRCDPISGHTALYWYRQSLGQGLEFLIYFQGNSAPDKSGLPSDRFSAERTGGSVSTLTIQRTQQEDSAVYLCASSPDRVSNYGYTFGSGTRLTVV.

The rearrangement links TRBV12-3 or TRBV12-4 to TRBJ1-5; TCRdb reports TRBD1, a call that lacks DNA to check it against. This CDR3 is built from 14 residues. The CDR3 protein is CASSFWTGHQPQHF.

The CDR3 sequence is CASSPEGTVNQPQHF. The chain employs TRBV5-1 and TRBJ1-5. The CDR3 has 15 residues. Germline V gene lookup returns CDR1 SGHRS and CDR2 YFSETQ.

The chain is built from TRBV20-1 and TRBJ2-5; as DNA is missing, the TRBD1 call by TCRdb cannot be tested. The V gene's germline CDR1 is DFQATT and CDR2 SNEGSKA (reference sequence). The CDR3 extends over 15 amino acids. The CDR3 loop is CSARPASDRQETQYF.

The V gene is TRBV4-1, the J gene TRBJ2-5; TCRdb designates TRBD2, a call that cannot be tested without DNA. Germline-derived CDR1 and CDR2 are MGHRA and YSYEKL. This CDR3 region has 16 residues. The CDR3 is CASSPSKSPGGETQYF.

The V gene is TRBV12-3 or TRBV12-4, the J gene TRBJ2-3. This CDR3 has 11 amino acids. CDR3 sequence: CASSPLDTQYF.

This sequence joins TRBV5-1 and TRBJ2-7; TCRdb picks TRBD1, but there is no DNA to check that call. This CDR3 contains 14 residues. CDR1 SGHRS and CDR2 YFSETQ come from the germline V gene. The CDR3 sequence is CASTLRTGHREQYF.

The CDR3 sequence: CASSALPTGVGEQYF. The rearrangement joins TRBV10-2 to TRBJ2-7; TCRdb picks TRBD1, but there is no DNA to check that call. The V gene's germline CDR1 is WSHSY and CDR2 SAAADI. This CDR3 has 15 amino acids.

The V and J genes are TRBV20-1 and TRBJ2-1; no DNA is available, so the TRBD1 call from TCRdb remains unchecked. Germline V CDR1 and CDR2: DFQATT, SNEGSKA (reference sequence). The CDR3 totals 22 residues. The CDR3 spells CSARVSRPHRDRGPVSYNEQFF.

The CDR3 loop reads CASSDDRGGYEQYF. V gene TRBV5-1 combines with J gene TRBJ2-7; TCRdb lists TRBD1, though no DNA is available to test this call. Looked up from germline, CDR1 is SGHRS and CDR2 is YFSETQ. CDR3 length: 14 amino acids.

The CDR3 reads CASSYSRGTGAIQYF. The rearrangement joins TRBV6-5 to TRBJ2-4; the TRBD1 assignment by TCRdb is unverifiable without DNA. The germline gives CDR1 MNHEY, CDR2 SVGAGI. CDR3 length equals 15 residues.

The chain employs TRBV7-8 and TRBJ1-6. The CDR3 spans 16 residues. Germline CDR1 is SGHVS and CDR2 is FQNEAQ. CDR3 protein: CASSHDTIQYNSPLHF. The entire variable domain, with the rest obtained from reference TRBV7-8 and TRBJ1-6, is as follows: GAGVSQSPRYKVAKRGQDVALRCDPISGHVSLFWYQQALGQGPEFLTYFQNEAQLDKSGLPSDRFFAERPEGSVSTLKIQRTQQEDSAVYLCASSHDTIQYNSPLHFGNGTRLTVT.

The rearrangement joins TRBV5-1 to TRBJ2-7; no DNA is available, so the TRBD1 call from TCRdb remains unchecked. The CDR3 sequence is 17 residues long. Germline V lookup: CDR1 SGHRS, CDR2 YFSETQ. The CDR3 here is CASSFRQGVPSYDEQYF.

The genes are TRBV4-3 and TRBJ2-7; checking the TCRdb D call of TRBD2 is not possible without DNA. Germline values: CDR1 LGHNA, CDR2 YSLEER. CDR3 length: 17 amino acids. CDR3 loop: CASSQEVQRRGGYEQYF.

The chain joins TRBV7-8 to TRBJ2-2; TCRdb indicates TRBD1, and absent DNA this call remains unverified. The CDR3 spans 16 residues. Looked up from germline, CDR1 is SGHVS and CDR2 is FQNEAQ. CDR3 residues: CASSYWGRVDTGELFF.

The chain links TRBV6-5 to TRBJ1-6; absent DNA, TCRdb's TRBD1 call cannot be checked. The CDR3 is 16 amino acids. CDR1 is MNHEY and CDR2 is SVGAGI in the germline V gene. The CDR3 reads CASSYGPTGEGSPLHF.

The chain links TRBV11-2 to TRBJ2-1; TCRdb's assignment of TRBD2 cannot be checked, as there is no DNA. Per germline, CDR1 SGHAT and CDR2 FQNNGV. This CDR3 contains 14 residues. The CDR3 sequence: CASSPAVERDLQFF. Variable domain in full (rest from reference TRBV11-2 and TRBJ2-1): EAGVAQSPRYKIIEKRQSVAFWCNPISGHATLYWYQQILGQGPKLLIQFQNNGVVDDSQLPKDRFSAERLKGVDSTLKIQPAKLEDSAVYLCASSPAVERDLQFFGPGTRLTVL.

V and J are TRBV27 and TRBJ2-1; TCRdb lists TRBD2, though no DNA is available to test this call. CDR3 length equals 15 residues. Germline CDR1 is MNHEY and CDR2 is SMNVEV (reference sequence). The CDR3 loop is CASSYGTSGGYEQFF.

CDR3 amino acids: CASSYSGAGGSYNEQFF. The chain has TRBV6-5 and TRBJ2-1; the D call of TRBD1 rests on TCRdb alone, since no DNA is present to check it. The CDR3 has 17 residues. The germline CDR1 and CDR2 sequences are MNHEY and SVGAGI.

CDR3 region: CASSDPGTGVREQYF. The chain has TRBV5-1 and TRBJ2-7; the TCRdb call, TRBD1, lacks DNA for checking. The CDR3 length is 15 residues. Germline V lookup: CDR1 SGHRS, CDR2 YFSETQ.

The CDR3 is CASRSTGVNNEKLFF. The chain uses TRBV6-1 and TRBJ1-4; TCRdb proposes TRBD1, but this gene call is untestable without DNA. CDR1 and CDR2 from the germline V gene are MNHNS and SASEGT. This CDR3 spans 15 amino acids.